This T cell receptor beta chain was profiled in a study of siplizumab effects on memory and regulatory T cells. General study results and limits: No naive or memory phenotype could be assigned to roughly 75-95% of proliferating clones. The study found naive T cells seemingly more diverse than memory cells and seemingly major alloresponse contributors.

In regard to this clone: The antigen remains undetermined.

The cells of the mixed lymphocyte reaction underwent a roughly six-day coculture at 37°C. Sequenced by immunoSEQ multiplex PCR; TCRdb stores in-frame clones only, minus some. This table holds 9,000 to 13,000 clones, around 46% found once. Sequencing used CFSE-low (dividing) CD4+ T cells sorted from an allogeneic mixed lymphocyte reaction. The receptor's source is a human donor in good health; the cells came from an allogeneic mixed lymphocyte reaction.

The CDR3 protein is CASSDPRGGQFF. In DNA, the CDR3 is TGCGCCAGCAGTGACCCACGGGGAGGGCAGTTCTTC. J is TRBJ2-1 and V is TRBV10-1, with D tentatively TRBD2 (6 bases). Germline-derived CDR1 and CDR2 are WNHNN and SYGVQD (reference sequence). Trimming stripped 3 bases from V and 12 bases from J, with 12 bases between. The CDR3 covers 12 residues.